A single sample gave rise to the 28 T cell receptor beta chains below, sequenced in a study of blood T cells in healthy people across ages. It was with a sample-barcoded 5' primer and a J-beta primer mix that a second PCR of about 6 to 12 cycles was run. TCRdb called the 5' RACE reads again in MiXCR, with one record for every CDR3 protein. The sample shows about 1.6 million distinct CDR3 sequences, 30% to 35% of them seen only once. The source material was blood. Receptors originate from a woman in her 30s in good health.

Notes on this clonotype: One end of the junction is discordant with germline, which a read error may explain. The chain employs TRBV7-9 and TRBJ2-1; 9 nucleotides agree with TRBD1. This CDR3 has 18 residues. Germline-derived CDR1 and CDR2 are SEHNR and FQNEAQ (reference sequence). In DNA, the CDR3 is TGTGCCGGCAGCCCACCCCTTGTCGGACAGGGGCTGGGGAATGAGCAGTTCTTC. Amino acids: CAGSPPLVGQGLGNEQFF.

CDR3 loop: CASSLLIGVSSNTEAFF. In nucleotides, the CDR3 is TGTGCCAGCAGCCTCCTCATCGGGGTGTCTTCGAACACTGAAGCTTTCTTT. The chain uses TRBV7-9 and TRBJ1-1; D ambiguous. V was pared by 5 bases and J by 1 base, with 20 bases between. CDR1 is SEHNR, CDR2 FQNEAQ, per germline (reference sequence). The CDR3 spans 17 residues. Full variable domain (remainder filled in from reference TRBV7-9 and TRBJ1-1): DTGVSQNPRHKITKRGQNVTFRCDPISEHNRLYWYRQTLGQGPEFLTYFQNEAQLEKSRLLSDRFSAERPKGSFSTLEIQRTEQGDSAMYLCASSLLIGVSSNTEAFFGQGTRLTVV.

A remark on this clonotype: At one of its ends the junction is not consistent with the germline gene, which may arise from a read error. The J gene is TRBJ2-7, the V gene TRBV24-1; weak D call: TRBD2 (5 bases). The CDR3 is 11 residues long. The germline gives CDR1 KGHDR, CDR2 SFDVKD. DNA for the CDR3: TGTGCCACCAGACGTCCCGGGGAGCGGTACTTC. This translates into CATRRPGERYF.

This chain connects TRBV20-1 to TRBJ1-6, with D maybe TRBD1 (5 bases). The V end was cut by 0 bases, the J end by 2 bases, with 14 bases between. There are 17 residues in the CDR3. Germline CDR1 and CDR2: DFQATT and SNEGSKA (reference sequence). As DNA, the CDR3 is TGCAGTGCTAGAGATTCGAATAGGGGCGCCTATAATTCACCCCTCCACTTT. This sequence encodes CSARDSNRGAYNSPLHF.

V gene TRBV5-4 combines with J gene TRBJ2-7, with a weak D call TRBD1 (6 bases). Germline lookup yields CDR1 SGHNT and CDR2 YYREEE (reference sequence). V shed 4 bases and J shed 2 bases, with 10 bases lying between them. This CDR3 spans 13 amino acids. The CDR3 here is CASSADSTYEQYF. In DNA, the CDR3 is TGTGCCAGCAGCGCGGACAGTACCTACGAGCAGTACTTC. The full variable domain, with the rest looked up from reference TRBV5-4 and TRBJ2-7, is ETGVTQSPTHLIKTRGQQVTLRCSSQSGHNTVSWYQQALGQGPQFIFQYYREEENGRGNFPPRFSGLQFPNYSSELNVNALELDDSALYLCASSADSTYEQYFGPGTRLTVT.

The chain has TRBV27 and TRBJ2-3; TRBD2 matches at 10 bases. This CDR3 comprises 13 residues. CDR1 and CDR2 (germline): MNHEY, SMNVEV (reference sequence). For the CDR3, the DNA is TGTGCTACCCGGACTAGCGGAACAGATACGCAGTATTTT. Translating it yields CATRTSGTDTQYF.

This chain's CDR3 is CSARAWAGQETQYF. The CDR3 DNA reads as TGCAGTGCTAGGGCCTGGGCTGGACAAGAGACCCAGTACTTC. The genes are TRBV20-1 and TRBJ2-5, with unresolved D. This CDR3 contains 14 residues. Trimming took 3 bases from V and 2 from J, leaving 13 bases between them. Per germline, CDR1 DFQATT and CDR2 SNEGSKA (reference sequence).

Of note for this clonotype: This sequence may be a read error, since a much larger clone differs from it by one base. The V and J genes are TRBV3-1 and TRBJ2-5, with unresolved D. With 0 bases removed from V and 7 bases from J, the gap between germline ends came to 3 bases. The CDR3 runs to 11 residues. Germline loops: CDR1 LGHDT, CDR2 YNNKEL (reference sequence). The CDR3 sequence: CASSQDWTQYF. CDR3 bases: TGTGCCAGCAGCCAAGATTGGACCCAGTACTTC.

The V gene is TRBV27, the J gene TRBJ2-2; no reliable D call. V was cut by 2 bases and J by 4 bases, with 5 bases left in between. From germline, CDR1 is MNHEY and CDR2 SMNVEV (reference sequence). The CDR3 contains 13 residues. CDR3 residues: CASSLTRTGELFF. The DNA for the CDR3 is TGTGCCAGCAGTTTAACACGCACCGGGGAGCTGTTTTTT.

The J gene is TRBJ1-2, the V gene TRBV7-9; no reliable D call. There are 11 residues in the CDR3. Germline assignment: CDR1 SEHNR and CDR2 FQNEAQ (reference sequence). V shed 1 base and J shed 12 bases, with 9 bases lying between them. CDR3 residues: CASSLDTDDTF. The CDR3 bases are TGTGCCAGCAGCTTAGACACCGACGACACCTTC.

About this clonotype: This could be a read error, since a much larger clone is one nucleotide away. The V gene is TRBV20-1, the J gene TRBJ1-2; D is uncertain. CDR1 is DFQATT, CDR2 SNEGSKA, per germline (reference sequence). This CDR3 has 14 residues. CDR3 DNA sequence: TGCCGTGCTACCAAAGGACTCACTACCTCTGGCTACACCTTC. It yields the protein CRATKGLTTSGYTF.

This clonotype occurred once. CDR3 nucleotides: TGTGCCAGCCGCCGCAGGACAGGGCAAGAGACCCAGTACTTC. It encodes CASRRRTGQETQYF. The genes are TRBV7-2 and TRBJ2-5; 8 bases align to TRBD1. V was pared by 8 bases and J by 2 bases, with 7 bases of the junction left unmatched. CDR1 and CDR2 (germline): SGHTA, FQGNSA. This CDR3 spans 14 amino acids.

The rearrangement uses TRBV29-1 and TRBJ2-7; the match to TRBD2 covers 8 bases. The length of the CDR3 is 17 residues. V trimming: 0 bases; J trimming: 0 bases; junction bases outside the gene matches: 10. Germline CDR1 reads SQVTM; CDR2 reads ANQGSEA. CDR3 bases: TGCAGCGTTGAAGATAGTTTTCGGGGGGGTTACTCCTACGAGCAGTACTTC. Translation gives CSVEDSFRGGYSYEQYF.

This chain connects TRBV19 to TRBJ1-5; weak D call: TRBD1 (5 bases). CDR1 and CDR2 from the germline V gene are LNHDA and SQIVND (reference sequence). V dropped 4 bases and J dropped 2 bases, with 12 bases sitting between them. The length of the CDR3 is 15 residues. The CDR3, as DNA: TGTGCCAGTAGTAGGGGCAAGCCGGGCAATCAGCCCCAGCATTTT. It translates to CASSRGKPGNQPQHF.

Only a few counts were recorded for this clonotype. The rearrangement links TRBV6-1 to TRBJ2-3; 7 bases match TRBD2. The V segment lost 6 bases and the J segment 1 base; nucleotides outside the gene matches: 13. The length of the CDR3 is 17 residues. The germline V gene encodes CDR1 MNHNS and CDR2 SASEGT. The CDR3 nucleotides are TGTGCCAGCAGCCTAGGACTAGTGGGGGGGGGCACAGATACGCAGTATTTT. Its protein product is CASSLGLVGGGTDTQYF.

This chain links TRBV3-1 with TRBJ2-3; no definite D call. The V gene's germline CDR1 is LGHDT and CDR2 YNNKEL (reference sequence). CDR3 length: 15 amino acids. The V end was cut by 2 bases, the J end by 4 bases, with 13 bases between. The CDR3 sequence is CASSQLEWASDTQYF. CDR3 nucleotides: TGTGCCAGCAGCCAATTGGAGTGGGCCTCAGATACGCAGTATTTT.

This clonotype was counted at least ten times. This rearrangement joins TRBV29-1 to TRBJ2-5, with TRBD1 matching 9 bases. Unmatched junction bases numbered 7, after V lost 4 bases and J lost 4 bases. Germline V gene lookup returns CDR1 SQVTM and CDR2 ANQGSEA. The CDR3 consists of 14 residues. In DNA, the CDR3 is TGCAGCGTTGCCCTCGGACAGGGGTCAGAGACCCAGTACTTC. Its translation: CSVALGQGSETQYF.

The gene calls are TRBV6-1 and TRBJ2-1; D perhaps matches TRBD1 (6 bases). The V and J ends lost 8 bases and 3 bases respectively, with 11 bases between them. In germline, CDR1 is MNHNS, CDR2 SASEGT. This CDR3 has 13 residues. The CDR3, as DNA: TGTGCCAGCTACCGGGACAACTACAATGAGCAGTTCTTC. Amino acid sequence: CASYRDNYNEQFF.

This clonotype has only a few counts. The CDR3 coding sequence is TGTGCCAGCAGCTTAGCGGGCCGGAGGAGAGATACGCAGTATTTT. Its protein product is CASSLAGRRRDTQYF. The gene calls are TRBV7-9 and TRBJ2-3; D possibly corresponds to TRBD2 (5 bases). The CDR3 totals 15 residues. CDR1 and CDR2 (germline): SEHNR, FQNEAQ (reference sequence). Trimming left V 0 bases short and J 5 bases short, with 12 bases between. The entire variable domain, with the rest obtained from reference TRBV7-9 and TRBJ2-3, is as follows: DTGVSQNPRHKITKRGQNVTFRCDPISEHNRLYWYRQTLGQGPEFLTYFQNEAQLEKSRLLSDRFSAERPKGSFSTLEIQRTEQGDSAMYLCASSLAGRRRDTQYFGPGTRLTVL.

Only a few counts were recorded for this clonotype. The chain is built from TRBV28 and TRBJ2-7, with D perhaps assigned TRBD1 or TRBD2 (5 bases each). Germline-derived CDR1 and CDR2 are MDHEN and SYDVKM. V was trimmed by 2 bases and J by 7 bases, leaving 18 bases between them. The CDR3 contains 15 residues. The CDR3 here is CASSLGLVGAREQYF. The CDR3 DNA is TGTGCCAGCAGTTTAGGATTGGTCGGGGCGCGGGAGCAGTACTTC.

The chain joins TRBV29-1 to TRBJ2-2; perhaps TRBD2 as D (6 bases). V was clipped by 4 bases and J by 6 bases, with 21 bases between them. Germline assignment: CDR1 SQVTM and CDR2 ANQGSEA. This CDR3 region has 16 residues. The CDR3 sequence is CSVGVTSYSFPGELFF. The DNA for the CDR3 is TGCAGCGTTGGTGTGACTAGTTATTCCTTCCCCGGGGAGCTGTTTTTT.

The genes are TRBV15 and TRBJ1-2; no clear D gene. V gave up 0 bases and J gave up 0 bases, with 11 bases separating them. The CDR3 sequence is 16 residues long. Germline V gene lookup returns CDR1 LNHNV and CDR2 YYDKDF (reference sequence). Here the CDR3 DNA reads TGTGCCACCAGCAGAGACCCGACCGAAACTAACTATGGCTACACCTTC. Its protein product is CATSRDPTETNYGYTF.

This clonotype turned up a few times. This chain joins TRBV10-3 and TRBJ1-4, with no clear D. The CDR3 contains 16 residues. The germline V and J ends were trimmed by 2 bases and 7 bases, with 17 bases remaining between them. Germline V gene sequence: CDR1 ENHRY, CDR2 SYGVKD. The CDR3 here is CAISETRMVAVEKLFF. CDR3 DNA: TGTGCCATCAGTGAGACAAGGATGGTCGCGGTTGAAAAACTGTTTTTT.

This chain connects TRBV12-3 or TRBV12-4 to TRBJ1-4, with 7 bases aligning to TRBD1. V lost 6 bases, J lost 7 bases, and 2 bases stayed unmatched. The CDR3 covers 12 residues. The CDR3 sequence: CASSGTAEKLFF. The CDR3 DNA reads TGTGCCAGCAGCGGGACAGCTGAAAAACTGTTTTTT.

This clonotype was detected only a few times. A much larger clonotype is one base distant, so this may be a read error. CDR3 sequence reads: CASSFHQETQYF. The CDR3 nucleotides are TGCGCCAGCAGCTTCCACCAAGAGACCCAGTACTTC. The chain joins TRBV5-1 to TRBJ2-5, with D hard to call. Germline V gene sequence: CDR1 SGHRS, CDR2 YFSETQ. V was shortened by 2 bases and J by 0 bases, with 2 bases between the two germline ends. The CDR3 spans 12 residues.

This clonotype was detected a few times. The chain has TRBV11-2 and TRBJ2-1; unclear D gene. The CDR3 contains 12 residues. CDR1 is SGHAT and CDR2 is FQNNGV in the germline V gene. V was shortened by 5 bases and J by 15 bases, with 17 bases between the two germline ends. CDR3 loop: CASSPSTSRGFF. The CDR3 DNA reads TGTGCCAGCAGCCCATCAACGTCCCGCGGGTTCTTC.

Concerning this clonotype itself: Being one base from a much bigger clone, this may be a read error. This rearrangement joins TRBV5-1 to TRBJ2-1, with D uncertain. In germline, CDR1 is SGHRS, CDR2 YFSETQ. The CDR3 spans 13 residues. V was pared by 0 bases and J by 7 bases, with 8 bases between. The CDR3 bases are TGCGCCAGCAGCTTGGTTCAGAAAAATGAGCAGTTCTTC. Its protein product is CASSLVQKNEQFF.

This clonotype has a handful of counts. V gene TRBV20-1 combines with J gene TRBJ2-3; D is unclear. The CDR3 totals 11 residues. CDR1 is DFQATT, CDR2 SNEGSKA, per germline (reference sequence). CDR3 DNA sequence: TGCAGGGCCGCTAGCACAGATACGCAGTATTTT. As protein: CRAASTDTQYF.